This TCR beta chain was captured by sequencing in a study of cytomegalovirus exposure and HLA in healthy donors. This clone occurred once. The CDR3 totals 16 residues. Trimming cost V 5 bases and J 6 bases; bases outside gene matches: 13. CDR1 is SGHTA, CDR2 FQGTGA, per germline. The PCR used 60 Vbeta and 13 Jbeta primers. Method: immunoSEQ multiplex PCR; TCRdb's copy keeps in-frame clones and lacks some. The repertoire consists of roughly 100,000 clones, with around four fifths occurring once and the leading ten covering just over 2.5%. This chain uses TRBV7-3 with TRBJ2-7, with 10 bases matching TRBD1. Source material: PBMCs. The source of this sequence is a man aged 35 to 55 in good health and CMV-seronegative. The CDR3 coding sequence is TGTGCCAGCAGCCCCATCGGGGGGGGACAGGGGACCGAGCAGTACTTC. Protein: CASSPIGGGQGTEQYF.